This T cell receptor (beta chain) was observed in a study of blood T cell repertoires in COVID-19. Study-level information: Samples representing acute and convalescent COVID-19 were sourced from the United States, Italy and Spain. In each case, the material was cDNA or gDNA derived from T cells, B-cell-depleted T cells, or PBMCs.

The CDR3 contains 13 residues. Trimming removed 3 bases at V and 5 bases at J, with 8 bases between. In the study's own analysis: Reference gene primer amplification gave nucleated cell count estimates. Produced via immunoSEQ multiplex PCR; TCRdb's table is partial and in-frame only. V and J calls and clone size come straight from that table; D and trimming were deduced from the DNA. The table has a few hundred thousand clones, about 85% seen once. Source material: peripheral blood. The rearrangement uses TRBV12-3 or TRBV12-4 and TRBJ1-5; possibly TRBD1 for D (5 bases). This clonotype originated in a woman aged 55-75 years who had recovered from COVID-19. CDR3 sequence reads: CASSLTVYQPQHF. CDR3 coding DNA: TGTGCCAGCAGTTTGACAGTTTATCAGCCCCAGCATTTT.